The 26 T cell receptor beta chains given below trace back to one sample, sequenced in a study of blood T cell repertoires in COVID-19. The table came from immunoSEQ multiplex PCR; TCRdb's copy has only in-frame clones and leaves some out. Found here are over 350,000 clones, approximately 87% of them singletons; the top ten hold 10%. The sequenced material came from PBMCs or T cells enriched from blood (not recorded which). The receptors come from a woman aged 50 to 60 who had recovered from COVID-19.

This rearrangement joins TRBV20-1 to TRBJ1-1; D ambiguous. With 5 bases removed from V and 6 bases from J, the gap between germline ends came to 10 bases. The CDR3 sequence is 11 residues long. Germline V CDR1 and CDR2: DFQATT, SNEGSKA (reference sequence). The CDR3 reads CSAGPGAEAFF. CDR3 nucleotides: TGCAGTGCTGGTCCAGGCGCTGAAGCTTTCTTT.

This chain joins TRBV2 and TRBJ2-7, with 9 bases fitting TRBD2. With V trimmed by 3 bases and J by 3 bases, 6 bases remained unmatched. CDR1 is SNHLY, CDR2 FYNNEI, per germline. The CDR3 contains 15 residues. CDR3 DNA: TGTGCCAGCAGTGACCTGGCTAGCGGGAACTACGAGCAGTACTTC. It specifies CASSDLASGNYEQYF.

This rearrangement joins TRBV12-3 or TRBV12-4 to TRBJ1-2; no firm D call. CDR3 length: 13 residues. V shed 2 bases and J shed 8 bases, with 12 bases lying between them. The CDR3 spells CASSLMLAWGYTF. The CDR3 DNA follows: TGTGCCAGCAGTTTAATGCTGGCCTGGGGCTACACCTTC.

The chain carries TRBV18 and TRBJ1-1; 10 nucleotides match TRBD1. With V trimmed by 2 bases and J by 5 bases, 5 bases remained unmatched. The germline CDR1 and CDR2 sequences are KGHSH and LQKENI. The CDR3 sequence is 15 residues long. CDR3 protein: CASSPSGTGVTEAFF. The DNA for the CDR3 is TGTGCCAGCTCACCATCTGGGACAGGGGTGACTGAAGCTTTCTTT. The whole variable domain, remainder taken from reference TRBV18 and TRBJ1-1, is NAGVMQNPRHLVRRRGQEARLRCSPMKGHSHVYWYRQLPEEGLKFMVYLQKENIIDESGMPKERFSAEFPKEGPSILRIQQVVRGDSAAYFCASSPSGTGVTEAFFGQGTRLTVV.

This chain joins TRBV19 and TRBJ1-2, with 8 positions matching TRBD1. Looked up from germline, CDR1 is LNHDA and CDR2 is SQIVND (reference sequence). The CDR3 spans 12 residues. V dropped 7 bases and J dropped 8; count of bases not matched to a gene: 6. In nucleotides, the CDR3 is TGTGCCAGTAACGACAGGGGAGGCGGCTACACCTTC. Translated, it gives CASNDRGGGYTF. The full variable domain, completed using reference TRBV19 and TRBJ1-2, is DGGITQSPKYLFRKEGQNVTLSCEQNLNHDAMYWYRQDPGQGLRLIYYSQIVNDFQKGDIAEGYSVSREKKESFPLTVTSAQKNPTAFYLCASNDRGGGYTFGSGTRLTVV.

This CDR3 is CASRPPGRGGPGLLPEQFF. The DNA of the CDR3 is TGCGCCAGCAGACCCCCTGGGCGGGGGGGCCCGGGCCTATTACCCGAGCAGTTCTTC. The chain couples TRBV4-1 to TRBJ2-1, with 9 bases lining up with TRBD2. V lost 6 bases and J lost 10; bases outside the gene matches: 25. The CDR3 contains 19 residues. Germline loops: CDR1 MGHRA, CDR2 YSYEKL.

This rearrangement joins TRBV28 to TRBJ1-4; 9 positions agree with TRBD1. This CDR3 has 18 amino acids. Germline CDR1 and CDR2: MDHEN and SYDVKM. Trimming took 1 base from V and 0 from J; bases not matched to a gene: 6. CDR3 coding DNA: TGTGCCAGCAGTTTATCGTGGGACAGGGACCCAACTAATGAAAAACTGTTTTTT. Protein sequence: CASSLSWDRDPTNEKLFF. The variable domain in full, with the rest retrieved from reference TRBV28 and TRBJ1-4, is DVKVTQSSRYLVKRTGEKVFLECVQDMDHENMFWYRQDPGLGLRLIYFSYDVKMKEKGDIPEGYSVSREKKERFSLILESASTNQTSMYLCASSLSWDRDPTNEKLFFGSGTQLSVL.

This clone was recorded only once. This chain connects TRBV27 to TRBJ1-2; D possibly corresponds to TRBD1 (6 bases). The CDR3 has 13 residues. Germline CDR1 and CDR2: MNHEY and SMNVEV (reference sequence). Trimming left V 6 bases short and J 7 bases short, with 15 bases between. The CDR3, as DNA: TGTGCCAGCAGCCCCCTACAGGGAACTGGCTACACCTTC. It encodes CASSPLQGTGYTF.

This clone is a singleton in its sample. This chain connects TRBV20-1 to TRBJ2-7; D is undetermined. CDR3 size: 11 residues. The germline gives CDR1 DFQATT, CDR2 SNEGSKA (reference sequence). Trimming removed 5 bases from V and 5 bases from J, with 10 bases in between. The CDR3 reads CSAQLIHEQYF. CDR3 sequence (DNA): TGCAGTGCTCAACTTATCCACGAGCAGTACTTC.

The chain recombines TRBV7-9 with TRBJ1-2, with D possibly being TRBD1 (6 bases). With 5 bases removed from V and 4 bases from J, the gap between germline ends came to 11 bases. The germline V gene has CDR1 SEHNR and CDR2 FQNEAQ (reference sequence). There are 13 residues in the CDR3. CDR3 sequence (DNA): TGTGCCAGCAGCCACGGGACACCCTATGGCTACACCTTC. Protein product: CASSHGTPYGYTF.

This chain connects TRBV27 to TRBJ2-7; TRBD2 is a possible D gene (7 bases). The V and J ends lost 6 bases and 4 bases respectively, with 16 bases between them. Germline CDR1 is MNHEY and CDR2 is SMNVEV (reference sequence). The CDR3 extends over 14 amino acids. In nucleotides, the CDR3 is TGTGCCAGCAGAGATGGGGGGGGCGGTTACGAGCAGTACTTC. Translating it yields CASRDGGGGYEQYF.

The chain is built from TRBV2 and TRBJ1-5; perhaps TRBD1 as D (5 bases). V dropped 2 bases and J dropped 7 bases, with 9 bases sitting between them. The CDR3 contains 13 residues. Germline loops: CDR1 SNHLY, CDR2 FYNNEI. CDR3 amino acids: CASSERREQPQHF. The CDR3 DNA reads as TGTGCCAGCAGTGAACGCAGGGAACAGCCCCAGCATTTT.

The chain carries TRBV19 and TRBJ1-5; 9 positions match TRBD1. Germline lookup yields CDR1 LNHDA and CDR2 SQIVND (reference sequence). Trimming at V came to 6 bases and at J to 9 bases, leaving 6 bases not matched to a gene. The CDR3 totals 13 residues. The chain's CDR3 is CASSRDRATPQHF. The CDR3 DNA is TGTGCCAGTAGCAGGGACAGGGCGACGCCCCAGCATTTT.

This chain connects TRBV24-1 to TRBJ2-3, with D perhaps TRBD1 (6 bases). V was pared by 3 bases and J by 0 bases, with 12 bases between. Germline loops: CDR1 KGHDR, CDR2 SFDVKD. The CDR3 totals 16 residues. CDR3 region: CATSDGAGASTDTQYF. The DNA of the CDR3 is TGTGCCACCAGTGATGGCGCAGGGGCGAGCACAGATACGCAGTATTTT.

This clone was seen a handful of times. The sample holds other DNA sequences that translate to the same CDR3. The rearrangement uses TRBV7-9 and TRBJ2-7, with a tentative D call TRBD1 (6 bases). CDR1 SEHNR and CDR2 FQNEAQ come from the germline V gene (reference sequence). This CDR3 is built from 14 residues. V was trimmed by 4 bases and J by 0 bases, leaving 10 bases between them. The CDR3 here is CASSSTGSSYEQYF. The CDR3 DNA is TGTGCCAGCAGCTCCACAGGGAGCTCCTACGAGCAGTACTTC.

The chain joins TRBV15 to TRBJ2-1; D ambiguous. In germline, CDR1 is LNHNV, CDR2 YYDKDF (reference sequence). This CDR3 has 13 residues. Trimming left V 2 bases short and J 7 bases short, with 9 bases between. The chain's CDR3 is CATSRTSQNEQFF. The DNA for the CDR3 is TGTGCCACCAGCAGAACAAGTCAAAATGAGCAGTTCTTC.

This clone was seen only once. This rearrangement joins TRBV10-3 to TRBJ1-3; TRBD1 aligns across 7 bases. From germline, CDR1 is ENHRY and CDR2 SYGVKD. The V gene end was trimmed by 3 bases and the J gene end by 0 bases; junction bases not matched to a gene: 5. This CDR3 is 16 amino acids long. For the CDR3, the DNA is TGTGCCATCAGTGAAGGGACAGCGATCTCTGGAAACACCATATATTTT. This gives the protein CAISEGTAISGNTIYF.

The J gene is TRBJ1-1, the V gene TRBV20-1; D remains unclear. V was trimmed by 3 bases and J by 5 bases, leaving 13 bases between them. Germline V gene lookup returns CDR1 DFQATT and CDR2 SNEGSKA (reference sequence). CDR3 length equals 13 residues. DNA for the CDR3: TGCAGTGCTAGTAAGGGAGATGGGACTGAAGCTTTCTTT. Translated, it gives CSASKGDGTEAFF.

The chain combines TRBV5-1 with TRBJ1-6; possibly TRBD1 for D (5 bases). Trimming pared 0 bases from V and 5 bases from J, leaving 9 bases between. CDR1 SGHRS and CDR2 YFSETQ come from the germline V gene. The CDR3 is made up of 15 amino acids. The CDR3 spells CASSLEGSHNSPLHF. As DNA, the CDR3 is TGCGCCAGCAGCTTGGAGGGGTCCCATAATTCACCCCTCCACTTT.

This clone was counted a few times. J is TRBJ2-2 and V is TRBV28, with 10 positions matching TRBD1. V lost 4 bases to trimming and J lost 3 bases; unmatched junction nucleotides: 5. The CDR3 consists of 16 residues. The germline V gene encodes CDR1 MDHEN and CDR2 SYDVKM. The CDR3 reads CASSSATGGDTGELFF. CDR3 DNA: TGTGCCAGCAGTTCCGCGACAGGGGGCGACACCGGGGAGCTGTTTTTT.

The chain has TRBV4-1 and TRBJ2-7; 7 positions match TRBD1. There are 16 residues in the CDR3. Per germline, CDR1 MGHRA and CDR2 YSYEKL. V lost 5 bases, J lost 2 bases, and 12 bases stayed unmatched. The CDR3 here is CASSGPGTDIPYEQYF. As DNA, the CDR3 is TGCGCCAGCAGCGGACCCGGGACAGATATCCCCTACGAGCAGTACTTC.

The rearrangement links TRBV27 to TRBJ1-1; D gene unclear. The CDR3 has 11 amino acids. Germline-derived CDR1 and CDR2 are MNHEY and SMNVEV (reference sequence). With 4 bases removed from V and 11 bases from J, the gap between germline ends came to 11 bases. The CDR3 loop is CASSSGRVAFF. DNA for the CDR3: TGTGCCAGCAGTTCCGGTCGGGTGGCTTTCTTT.

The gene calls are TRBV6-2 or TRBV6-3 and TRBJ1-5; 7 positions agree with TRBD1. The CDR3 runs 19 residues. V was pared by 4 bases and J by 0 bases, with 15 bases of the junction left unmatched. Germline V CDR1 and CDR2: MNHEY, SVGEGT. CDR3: CASSSRDRGRNYSNQPQHF. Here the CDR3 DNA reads TGTGCCAGCAGTTCCCGGGACAGAGGACGGAACTATAGCAATCAGCCCCAGCATTTT.

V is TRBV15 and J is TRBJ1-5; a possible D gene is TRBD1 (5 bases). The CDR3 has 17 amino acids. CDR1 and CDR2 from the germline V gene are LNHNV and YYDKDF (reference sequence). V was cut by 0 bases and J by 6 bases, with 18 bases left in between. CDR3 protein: CATSRDLIGARGQPQHF. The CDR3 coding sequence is TGTGCCACCAGCAGAGATCTGATAGGGGCGCGAGGTCAGCCCCAGCATTTT.

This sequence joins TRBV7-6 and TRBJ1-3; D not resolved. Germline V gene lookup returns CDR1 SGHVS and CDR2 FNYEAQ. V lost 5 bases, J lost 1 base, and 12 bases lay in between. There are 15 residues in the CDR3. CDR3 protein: CASSPFNRSGNTIYF. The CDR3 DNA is TGTGCCAGCAGCCCCTTTAACCGGTCTGGAAACACCATATATTTT.

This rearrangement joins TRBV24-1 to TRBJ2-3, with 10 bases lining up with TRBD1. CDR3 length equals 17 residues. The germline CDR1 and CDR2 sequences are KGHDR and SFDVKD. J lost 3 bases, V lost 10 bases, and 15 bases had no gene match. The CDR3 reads CATALTAGTGETDTQYF. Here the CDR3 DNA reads TGTGCCACAGCCCTTACGGCCGGGACAGGGGAGACAGATACGCAGTATTTT.